The T cell receptor (beta chain) under discussion was sequenced for a study of Ad26.COV2.S vaccination and SARS-CoV-2 variants. Treatment described: approximately 18 received Ad26.COV2.S at low or high dose, single or two shots; 5 received placebo; per-sample allocation not given. It was on day 63 after the first vaccine or placebo injection that samples were taken. The CDR3 spans 14 residues. Germline lookup yields CDR1 MNHNS and CDR2 SASEGT. Trimming took off 0 bases at V and 6 bases at J, with 11 bases between the two ends. Profiling relied on immunoSEQ multiplex PCR, and the TCRdb table lists in-frame clones only, not all of them. The profile shows over 350,000 clones, approximately 86% of them singletons. The sample holds a few counts of this clone.

The chain carries TRBV6-1 and TRBJ1-2; D gene uncertain. This specimen was peripheral blood, taken in a trial of Ad26.COV2.S vaccine versus placebo. The TCR comes from a person aged 18-60 years who received the Ad26.COV2.S COVID-19 vaccine or a placebo. CDR3 coding DNA: TGTGCCAGCAGTGAAGCGATGAGGGAAAATGGCTACACCTTC. Translated: CASSEAMRENGYTF.